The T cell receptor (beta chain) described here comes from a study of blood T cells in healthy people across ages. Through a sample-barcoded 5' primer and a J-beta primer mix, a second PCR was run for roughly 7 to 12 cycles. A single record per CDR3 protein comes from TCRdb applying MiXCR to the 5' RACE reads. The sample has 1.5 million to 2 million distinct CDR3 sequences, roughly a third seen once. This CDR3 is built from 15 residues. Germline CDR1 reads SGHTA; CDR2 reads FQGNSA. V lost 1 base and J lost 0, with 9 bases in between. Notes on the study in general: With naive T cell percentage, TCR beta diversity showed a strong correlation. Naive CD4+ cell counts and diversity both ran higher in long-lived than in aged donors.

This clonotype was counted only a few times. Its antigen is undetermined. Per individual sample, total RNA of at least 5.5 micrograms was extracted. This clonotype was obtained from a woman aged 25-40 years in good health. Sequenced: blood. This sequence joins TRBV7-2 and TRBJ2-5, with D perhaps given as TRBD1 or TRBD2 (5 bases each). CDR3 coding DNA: TGTGCCAGCAGCTTAGTGGGGACGAACCAAGAGACCCAGTACTTC. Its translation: CASSLVGTNQETQYF.